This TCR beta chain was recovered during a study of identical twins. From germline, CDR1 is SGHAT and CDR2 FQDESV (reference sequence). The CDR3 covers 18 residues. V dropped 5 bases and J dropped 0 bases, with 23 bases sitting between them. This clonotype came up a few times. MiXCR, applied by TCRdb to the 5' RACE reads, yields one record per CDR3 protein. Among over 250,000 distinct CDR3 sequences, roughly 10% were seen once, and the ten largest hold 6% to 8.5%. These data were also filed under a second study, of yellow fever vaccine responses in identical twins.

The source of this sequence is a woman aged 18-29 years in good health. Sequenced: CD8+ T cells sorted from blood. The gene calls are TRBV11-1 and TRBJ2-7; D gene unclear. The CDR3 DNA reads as TGTGCCAGCAGCCCACCCACGATGTCGATTCAAAGCTCCTACGAGCAGTACTTC. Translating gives CASSPPTMSIQSSYEQYF. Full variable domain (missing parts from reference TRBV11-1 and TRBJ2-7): EAEVAQSPRYKITEKSQAVAFWCDPISGHATLYWYRQILGQGPELLVQFQDESVVDDSQLPKDRFSAERLKGVDSTLKIQPAELGDSAMYLCASSPPTMSIQSSYEQYFGPGTRLTVT.